A single sample gave rise to the 6 T cell receptor beta chains below, sequenced in a study of metastatic and nonmetastatic thyroid tumors. MiXCR was used by TCRdb to re-call the PCR reads. The sample consists of about 56,000 clones, under 30% of them appearing once. Ahead of thyroid surgery, no patient had received treatment of any kind. Sequencing was done on a sample of blood. Every receptor here comes from a female donor with papillary thyroid cancer or a benign thyroid nodule (not recorded which). Some clones in this sample may be carry-over from other donors' samples.

V and J are TRBV11-2 and TRBJ1-1; D is unclear. The CDR3 has 14 residues. With 5 bases removed from V and 4 bases from J, the gap between germline ends came to 14 bases. CDR1 is SGHAT, CDR2 FQNNGV, per germline. The CDR3 is CASSPTSGFTEAFF. Here the CDR3 DNA reads TGTGCCAGCAGCCCAACGAGCGGATTCACTGAAGCTTTCTTT.

This chain links TRBV13 with TRBJ2-5; D is possibly TRBD2 (5 bases). This CDR3 is built from 13 residues. Germline lookup yields CDR1 PRHDT and CDR2 FYEKMQ (reference sequence). V lost 5 bases and J 4 bases, leaving 11 bases between the germline ends. CDR3 protein: CASSPSGTETQYF. The CDR3 DNA follows: TGTGCCAGCAGCCCCTCGGGAACAGAGACCCAGTACTTC. Full variable domain (rest looked up from reference TRBV13 and TRBJ2-5): AAGVIQSPRHLIKEKRETATLKCYPIPRHDTVYWYQQGPGQDPQFLISFYEKMQSDKGSIPDRFSAQQFSDYHSELNMSSLELGDSALYFCASSPSGTETQYFGPGTRLLVL.

The chain couples TRBV12-3 or TRBV12-4 to TRBJ1-6; D perhaps matches TRBD1 (5 bases). V was cut by 6 bases and J by 6 bases, with 15 bases left in between. This CDR3 spans 15 amino acids. The CDR3 sequence: CASSTEGRINSPLHF. The CDR3 nucleotides are TGTGCCAGCAGCACAGAGGGACGGATTAATTCACCCCTCCACTTT.

The rearrangement joins TRBV28 to TRBJ1-2; D perhaps matches TRBD1 (5 bases). V was shortened by 6 bases and J by 8 bases, with 16 bases between the two germline ends. The CDR3 length is 13 residues. Germline CDR1 reads MDHEN; CDR2 reads SYDVKM. Here the CDR3 DNA reads TGTGCCAGCAGGGAGTTCAGGGTAGAAGGCTACACCTTC. It yields the protein CASREFRVEGYTF.

This clone has only a few counts. The V gene is TRBV12-3 or TRBV12-4, the J gene TRBJ2-1; 9 bases are shared with TRBD1. The CDR3 spans 12 residues. After removal of 6 bases from V and 10 bases from J, the junction contained 4 bases not matched to a gene. The chain's CDR3 is CASSPTGGEQFF. CDR3 nucleotides: TGTGCCAGCAGCCCTACAGGGGGCGAGCAGTTCTTC.

V gene TRBV6-2 or TRBV6-3 combines with J gene TRBJ2-3, with D unresolved. Germline V gene data show CDR1 as MNHEY and CDR2 as SVGEGT. Trimming shortened V by 6 bases and J by 2 bases, and 3 bases separated the two germline ends. CDR3 length equals 11 residues. CDR3 protein: CASRNTDTQYF. The DNA for the CDR3 is TGTGCCAGCAGAAACACAGATACGCAGTATTTT.